These T cell receptor beta chains were read from a single sample in a study of neoadjuvant anti-PD-1 for oral cavity cancer. Clones were sequenced by immunoSEQ multiplex PCR, and TCRdb holds only the in-frame ones, with some missing. The table has 4,000 to 6,000 clones, about three fifths seen once. The specimen was tumor tissue, collected before nivolumab (anti-PD-1) treatment. The origin of the receptors is a person aged 40-85 years with oral cavity squamous cell carcinoma. Each CDR3 is given with its conserved first and last residue. The order of the fields is D gene, J gene, clone size, V gene, CDR3 DNA, CDR3 protein. The D gene is left open where the match is weak. Where a row states a size, it is once, few, many or the class of an expanded clone; other rows omit it.

- | TRBJ1-4 | - | TRBV7-9 | TGTGCCAGCAGCTTAGCGCTCGATGTTGAAAAACTGTTTTTT | CASSLALDVEKLFF
- | TRBJ1-1 | few | TRBV4-2 | TGTGCCAGCAGCCAAGCTGGGATCACTGAAGCTTTCTTT | CASSQAGITEAFF
- | TRBJ1-6 | - | TRBV10-3 | TGTGCCATCAGCCGGGCCAGTGGAAATTCACCCCTCCACTTT | CAISRASGNSPLHF
TRBD1 | TRBJ2-2 | - | TRBV28 | TGTGCCAGCCTATACTCCGACAGGGACGCCGGGGAGCTGTTTTTT | CASLYSDRDAGELFF
- | TRBJ2-7 | - | TRBV29-1 | TGCAGCGTTGCGGAGGGGAGGGGGTCCCACGAGCAGTACTTC | CSVAEGRGSHEQYF
TRBD2 | TRBJ2-7 | - | TRBV7-8 | TGTGCCAGCAGCTTAGGTCTAGCGGGCATCTACGAGCAGTACTTC | CASSLGLAGIYEQYF
TRBD2 | TRBJ2-7 | few | TRBV19 | TGTGCCAGTAGTTTTGCGGGAGCTGGCGAGCAGTACTTC | CASSFAGAGEQYF
- | TRBJ2-1 | few | TRBV25-1 | TGTGCCAGCAGTACTGGCCAGGGCAATGAGCAGTTCTTC | CASSTGQGNEQFF
- | TRBJ2-1 | - | TRBV7-8 | TGTGCCAGCAGCCCTCGGAGGCTAGCTATTAATGAGCAGTTCTTC | CASSPRRLAINEQFF
- | TRBJ1-2 | - | TRBV5-5 | TGTGCCAGCAGCACCTCAGGGAACTATGGCTACACCTTC | CASSTSGNYGYTF
- | TRBJ1-1 | - | TRBV7-6 | TGTGCCAGCAGCTTACGACAGGATGAAGCTTTCTTT | CASSLRQDEAFF
- | TRBJ2-7 | few | TRBV27 | TGTGCCAGCAGCCCTTACTCCGGCTACGAGCAGTACTTC | CASSPYSGYEQYF
- | TRBJ2-7 | once | TRBV27 | TGTGCCAGCAGTCGTGACCGTGGAATGTCCTACGAGCAGTACTTC | CASSRDRGMSYEQYF
- | TRBJ1-1 | - | TRBV2 | TGTGCCAGCAGTGAATCGTTAGTTTGGGGGAACACTGAAGCTTTCTTT | CASSESLVWGNTEAFF
- | TRBJ1-1 | few | TRBV7-7 | TGTGCCAGCAGCTTGGTCGGGGGGAACACTGAAGCTTTCTTT | CASSLVGGNTEAFF
- | TRBJ1-6 | - | TRBV15 | TGTGCCACCAGCAGAGATTCAGAGAATTCACCCCTCCACTTT | CATSRDSENSPLHF
- | TRBJ1-3 | - | TRBV30 | TGTGCCTGGGGACAGCCTGGAAACACCATATATTTT | CAWGQPGNTIYF
- | TRBJ1-2 | - | TRBV6-1 | TGTGCCAGCAGCCCGACAGGACTTTTAGGGGGCACCTTC | CASSPTGLLGGTF
- | TRBJ2-7 | - | TRBV2 | TGTGCCAGCAGGAAACAGGGTTCCTACGAGCAGTACTTC | CASRKQGSYEQYF
- | TRBJ2-5 | - | TRBV7-8 | TGTGCCAGCAGCTTATCCCCACAAGAGACCCAGTACTTC | CASSLSPQETQYF
TRBD2 | TRBJ2-3 | once | TRBV30 | TGTGCCTGGACCGGACTAGCGGGGGTCCGTACGCAGTATTTT | CAWTGLAGVRTQYF
TRBD2 | TRBJ2-1 | - | TRBV7-3 | TGTGCCAGCAGCCCGATACCAGCGGGAGGATCTGAGCAGTTCTTC | CASSPIPAGGSEQFF
- | TRBJ1-4 | - | TRBV18 | TGTGCCAGCTCACCAGGGGTGGAGGAAAAACTGTTTTTT | CASSPGVEEKLFF
- | TRBJ2-7 | - | TRBV27 | TGTGCCAGCAGTTTAGGTAACGGCTACGAGCAGTACTTC | CASSLGNGYEQYF
TRBD1 | TRBJ2-7 | few | TRBV6-1 | TGTGCCAGCAGTGAAGGAGGAGGGACAGGGTGGTGGGAGCAGTACTTC | CASSEGGGTGWWEQYF
TRBD2 | TRBJ2-1 | - | TRBV19 | TGTGCCAGTAGTATAGGGACTAGCGGGAAGAATGAGCAGTTCTTC | CASSIGTSGKNEQFF
- | TRBJ1-3 | - | TRBV7-6 | TGTGCCAGCCTCAGCCCGAGCTCTGGAAACACCATATATTTT | CASLSPSSGNTIYF
- | TRBJ1-3 | few | TRBV10-3 | TGTGCCATCAGTGAGTCCGGGACCCCGAGCTCTGGAAACACCATATATTTT | CAISESGTPSSGNTIYF
TRBD1 | TRBJ2-7 | once | TRBV29-1 | TGCAGCGTTCTACAGGGGGGTGGGGAGCAGTACTTC | CSVLQGGGEQYF
- | TRBJ1-1 | - | TRBV19 | TGTGCCAGTAGAACTGGGGCAGCTGCGAACACTGAAGCTTTCTTT | CASRTGAAANTEAFF
- | TRBJ1-6 | - | TRBV6-1 | TGTGCCAGCAGTGAAGAGGCAGGGGCGGGGCATTCACCCCTCCACTTT | CASSEEAGAGHSPLHF
- | TRBJ2-1 | - | TRBV5-1 | TGCGCCAGCAGCTTACACCCCGAGGATGAGCAGTTCTTC | CASSLHPEDEQFF
TRBD1 | TRBJ1-2 | - | TRBV5-6 | TGTGCCAGCACCCGGGACAGGGTGAACTATGGCTACACCTTC | CASTRDRVNYGYTF
- | TRBJ2-6 | few | TRBV5-1 | TGCGCCAGCAGCCGTACTATCGGAGGCGTCTCTGGGGCCAACGTCCTGACTTTC | CASSRTIGGVSGANVLTF
- | TRBJ2-6 | - | TRBV5-1 | TGCGCCAGCAGCCTCTCGACAGTGTCTGGGGCCAACGTCCTGACTTTC | CASSLSTVSGANVLTF
- | TRBJ2-7 | few | TRBV11-2 | TGTGCCAGCAGCTTAGAACAGGGGAGGTACGAGCAGTACTTC | CASSLEQGRYEQYF